The 32 T cell receptor beta chains reported below all come from one sample, sequenced in a study of T cell changes during pregnancy in multiple sclerosis. Clones were read by immunoSEQ multiplex PCR, and TCRdb kept only the in-frame ones, dropping some. The sample carries roughly 110,000 clones, about 89% recorded once. The specimen was peripheral blood, collected before pregnancy. The receptor set was obtained from a female donor with multiple sclerosis, enrolled in a pregnancy study.

The chain links TRBV28 to TRBJ2-5; D perhaps matches TRBD2 (6 bases). CDR1 and CDR2 (germline): MDHEN, SYDVKM. Deletions cut 4 bases from V and 4 bases from J, with 19 bases between. There are 16 residues in the CDR3. In nucleotides, the CDR3 is TGTGCCAGCAGTTCAACGTTAGGACTACCGATAGAGACCCAGTACTTC. Its translation: CASSSTLGLPIETQYF.

The gene calls are TRBV6-6 and TRBJ2-1, with 8 bases matching TRBD2. The CDR3 length is 15 residues. CDR1 is MNHNY, CDR2 SVGAGI, per germline (reference sequence). The trim removed 0 bases at V and 6 bases at J, leaving 4 bases unmatched. In DNA, the CDR3 is TGTGCCAGCAGTTACTCGGCGGGAGGTGGCAATGAGCAGTTCTTC. This gives the protein CASSYSAGGGNEQFF.

The V and J genes are TRBV19 and TRBJ1-2; D gene ambiguous. V lost 2 bases, J lost 8 bases, and 21 bases lay in between. Germline V gene sequence: CDR1 LNHDA, CDR2 SQIVND (reference sequence). The CDR3 runs to 16 residues. The CDR3 region is CASSIRHGSSVEGYTF. The CDR3 bases are TGTGCCAGTAGTATAAGGCACGGTTCGTCAGTGGAGGGCTACACCTTC.

This clone was detected once. The chain is built from TRBV7-6 and TRBJ2-3, with 8 bases that match TRBD2. The V and J ends lost 0 bases and 4 bases, in that order; junction bases with no gene match: 9. Germline assignment: CDR1 SGHVS and CDR2 FNYEAQ. The CDR3 has 17 amino acids. The CDR3, as DNA: TGTGCCAGCAGCTTAGCTACGGGGGGGGGCCAGGCAGATACGCAGTATTTT. It is translated as CASSLATGGGQADTQYF.

V gene TRBV27 combines with J gene TRBJ2-7; 11 bases line up with TRBD2. The CDR3 totals 14 residues. In germline, CDR1 is MNHEY, CDR2 SMNVEV (reference sequence). The trim removed 4 bases at V and 6 bases at J, leaving 5 bases unmatched. In nucleotides, the CDR3 is TGTGCCAGCAGTTCTCGACTAGCGGGGAGCGAGCAGTACTTC. It codes for CASSSRLAGSEQYF.

The V gene is TRBV19, the J gene TRBJ1-2; D remains unclear. Germline assignment: CDR1 LNHDA and CDR2 SQIVND (reference sequence). The CDR3 is 15 residues long. Trimming shortened V by 1 base and J by 1 base, and 10 bases separated the two germline ends. The CDR3 region is CASSIGGGFNYGYTF. CDR3 coding DNA: TGTGCCAGTAGTATAGGGGGAGGGTTTAACTATGGCTACACCTTC.

This rearrangement joins TRBV7-2 to TRBJ1-6; weak D call: TRBD1 (5 bases). The germline CDR1 and CDR2 sequences are SGHTA and FQGNSA. Trimming pared 3 bases from V and 7 bases from J, leaving 16 bases between. The CDR3 runs to 16 residues. DNA for the CDR3: TGTGCCAGCAGCTTGAGTAGGGCAGGGCGGAATTCACCCCTCCACTTT. It encodes CASSLSRAGRNSPLHF.

The J gene is TRBJ1-2, the V gene TRBV7-6, with unresolved D. The CDR3 runs 13 residues. CDR1 and CDR2 from the germline V gene are SGHVS and FNYEAQ. Trimming took off 1 base at V and 8 bases at J, with 11 bases between the two ends. Here the CDR3 DNA reads TGTGCCAGCAGCTTAGGGGCAGGTGGGGGCTACACCTTC. Translation gives CASSLGAGGGYTF.

This clone was counted a single time. The rearrangement links TRBV19 to TRBJ1-5, with D unresolved. Germline CDR1 and CDR2: LNHDA and SQIVND (reference sequence). There are 15 residues in the CDR3. Trimming cost V 1 base and J 1 base, with 8 bases left between them. The CDR3 reads CASSIVGTSNQPQHF. The CDR3 DNA reads as TGTGCCAGTAGTATAGTGGGCACAAGCAATCAGCCCCAGCATTTT.

The chain recombines TRBV28 with TRBJ2-1, with D perhaps TRBD1 (5 bases). Trimming pared 3 bases from V and 4 bases from J, leaving 16 bases between. CDR3 length: 16 residues. Germline CDR1 reads MDHEN; CDR2 reads SYDVKM. The CDR3 loop is CASSLSSGSVYNEQFF. In DNA, the CDR3 is TGTGCCAGCAGTTTGTCATCAGGGTCGGTATACAATGAGCAGTTCTTC.

This clone is a singleton in its sample. The chain couples TRBV10-3 to TRBJ2-2; 15 bases are a match to TRBD2. V lost 4 bases and J lost 1; bases outside the gene matches: 4. This CDR3 spans 18 amino acids. Germline V gives CDR1 ENHRY, CDR2 SYGVKD. CDR3 sequence: CAISVGLAGGLNTGELFF. The CDR3 DNA reads TGTGCCATCAGTGTTGGACTAGCGGGGGGGCTGAACACCGGGGAGCTGTTTTTT.

The chain recombines TRBV7-3 with TRBJ2-1, with TRBD2 as a possible D gene (5 bases). In germline, CDR1 is SGHTA, CDR2 FQGTGA. CDR3 length: 15 residues. V dropped 2 bases and J dropped 2 bases, with 10 bases sitting between them. The CDR3 spells CASSLAGGAYNEQFF. The CDR3 nucleotides are TGTGCCAGCAGCTTAGCAGGAGGCGCCTACAATGAGCAGTTCTTC.

The gene calls are TRBV7-9 and TRBJ2-1, with TRBD1 matching over 9 bases. The length of the CDR3 is 14 residues. J was trimmed by 8 bases and V by 5 bases; bases with no gene match: 7. From germline, CDR1 is SEHNR and CDR2 FQNEAQ (reference sequence). CDR3 loop: CASSPGTGSHEQFF. CDR3 nucleotide sequence: TGTGCCAGCAGCCCAGGGACAGGGTCTCATGAGCAGTTCTTC.

The chain joins TRBV28 to TRBJ1-5; D is uncertain. Germline CDR1 and CDR2: MDHEN and SYDVKM. The CDR3 runs to 14 residues. The V end lost 6 bases, the J end lost 2 bases, and 11 bases lay between the germline ends. The CDR3 loop reads CASRDPGGNQPQHF. The CDR3 DNA reads TGTGCCAGCAGGGACCCCGGGGGCAATCAGCCCCAGCATTTT.

In its sample, this clone was seen once. DNA for the CDR3: TGCGCCAGCAAACCGGACAGTTCCCGAAACACCATATATTTT. It translates to CASKPDSSRNTIYF. This chain links TRBV5-1 with TRBJ1-3; D may be TRBD1 (6 bases). The germline V gene has CDR1 SGHRS and CDR2 YFSETQ. The CDR3 covers 14 residues. V was shortened by 6 bases and J by 5 bases, with 15 bases between the two germline ends.

This clone showed up just once. The rearrangement links TRBV28 to TRBJ2-7, with D maybe TRBD1 (6 bases). Trimming left V 5 bases short and J 3 bases short, with 17 bases between. Germline lookup yields CDR1 MDHEN and CDR2 SYDVKM. The CDR3 covers 15 residues. The CDR3 protein is CASSLPGTKSYEQYF. Here the CDR3 DNA reads TGTGCCAGCAGTCTCCCCGGGACAAAGAGCTACGAGCAGTACTTC.

V is TRBV19 and J is TRBJ2-5; 8 bases align to TRBD2. The J call is in doubt because the DNA end fits TRBJ2-7 better. In germline, CDR1 is LNHDA, CDR2 SQIVND (reference sequence). This CDR3 spans 15 amino acids. CDR3 bases: TGTGCCAGTAGTATATCGGCGGGGGGCCCTTACGAGCAGTACTTC. Protein: CASSISAGGPYEQYF.

The DNA of the CDR3 is TGCGCCAGCAGCCAAGCCCCGGTCCCGAACACTGAAGCTTTCTTT. Its translation: CASSQAPVPNTEAFF. The rearrangement joins TRBV4-1 to TRBJ1-1, with D unclear. This CDR3 is built from 15 residues. V was cut by 1 base and J by 1 base, with 10 bases left in between. From germline, CDR1 is MGHRA and CDR2 YSYEKL.

The chain couples TRBV28 to TRBJ2-3; TRBD2 agrees at 9 bases. Germline values: CDR1 MDHEN, CDR2 SYDVKM. Trimming cost V 5 bases and J 2 bases; bases outside gene matches: 8. This CDR3 contains 16 residues. The DNA for the CDR3 is TGTGCCAGCAGTCCGACTAGCGGAGACAACACAGATACGCAGTATTTT. It yields the protein CASSPTSGDNTDTQYF.

V and J are TRBV6-1 and TRBJ1-5; 7 bases match TRBD1. Germline assignment: CDR1 MNHNS and CDR2 SASEGT. J gave up 4 bases and V 6 bases, and 3 bases lay outside the gene matches. The length of the CDR3 is 13 residues. In DNA form, the CDR3 reads TGTGCCAGCAGCCAGGGGGTGAATCAGCCCCAGCATTTT. Amino acids: CASSQGVNQPQHF.

The chain uses TRBV28 and TRBJ1-2, with D perhaps matching TRBD1 (6 bases). This CDR3 region has 16 residues. V lost 2 bases to trimming and J lost 2 bases, with 15 bases between them. Germline CDR1 and CDR2: MDHEN and SYDVKM. CDR3 in amino acids: CASSLNYRTANYGYTF. CDR3 in DNA: TGTGCCAGCAGTTTAAATTATAGGACAGCGAACTATGGCTACACCTTC.

This chain connects TRBV5-8 to TRBJ1-3; no firm D call. The CDR3 extends over 16 amino acids. The V and J ends lost 0 bases and 0 bases respectively, with 10 bases between them. Germline-derived CDR1 and CDR2 are SGHTS and YDEGEE. CDR3 sequence reads: CASSLGHSTSGNTIYF. Here the CDR3 DNA reads TGTGCCAGCAGCTTGGGTCACTCCACCTCTGGAAACACCATATATTTT.

This clone appeared a single time. The rearrangement uses TRBV6-5 and TRBJ2-3; 7 bases are a match to TRBD2. J gave up 2 bases and V 7 bases, and 9 bases lay outside the gene matches. This CDR3 is built from 15 residues. Germline CDR1 is MNHEY and CDR2 is SVGAGI. The CDR3 sequence is CASTPGGRYTDTQYF. DNA for the CDR3: TGTGCCAGCACCCCGGGCGGGAGATACACAGATACGCAGTATTTT.

V gene TRBV10-3 combines with J gene TRBJ1-1, with 8 bases that match TRBD1. CDR1 and CDR2 from the germline V gene are ENHRY and SYGVKD. This CDR3 spans 15 amino acids. V was pared by 6 bases and J by 5 bases, with 11 bases of the junction left unmatched. CDR3 residues: CAIRGGQGRATEAFF. Written as DNA, the CDR3 is TGTGCCATCAGGGGCGGACAGGGAAGGGCAACTGAAGCTTTCTTT.

The CDR3 coding sequence is TGTGCCAGCAGTTACACAGGGAGGGGTAGCAATCAGCCCCAGCATTTT. The encoded protein is CASSYTGRGSNQPQHF. This rearrangement joins TRBV28 to TRBJ1-5, with D possibly matching TRBD1 (6 bases). The germline gives CDR1 MDHEN, CDR2 SYDVKM. Trimming cost V 4 bases and J 0 bases, with 13 bases left between them. This CDR3 comprises 16 residues.

This rearrangement joins TRBV6-1 to TRBJ1-5; a weak D match, TRBD1 (5 bases). Trimming left V 6 bases short and J 7 bases short, with 13 bases between. The CDR3 extends over 13 amino acids. The germline V gene encodes CDR1 MNHNS and CDR2 SASEGT. The CDR3 DNA follows: TGTGCCAGCAGCAACCGGGGGAGGCAGCCCCAGCATTTT. The encoded protein is CASSNRGRQPQHF.

CDR3 amino acids: CASSVDRANEKLFF. CDR3 bases: TGTGCCAGCAGCGTAGACAGGGCTAATGAAAAACTGTTTTTT. This chain links TRBV7-9 with TRBJ1-4; 7 nucleotides match TRBD1. The germline V gene has CDR1 SEHNR and CDR2 FQNEAQ (reference sequence). This CDR3 is built from 14 residues. The ends lost 5 bases at V and 3 bases at J; junction bases unmatched: 3.

The rearrangement joins TRBV6-5 to TRBJ1-1, with D unclear. Between the trimmed V and J ends, which lost 0 bases and 7 bases, there was a span of 9 bases. This CDR3 comprises 13 residues. Germline V gives CDR1 MNHEY, CDR2 SVGAGI. The CDR3 region is CASSYSYRDEAFF. The CDR3 nucleotides read TGTGCCAGCAGTTACTCGTACCGGGATGAAGCTTTCTTT.

The V call is TRBV7-2, the J call TRBJ2-7, with D perhaps TRBD1 (6 bases). V lost 1 base to trimming and J lost 1 base, with 20 bases between them. Germline values: CDR1 SGHTA, CDR2 FQGNSA. This CDR3 has 18 residues. The CDR3 DNA follows: TGTGCCAGCAGCTTAGTTTTTTTGAGGACAGCCAATTCCTACGAGCAGTACTTC. Protein sequence: CASSLVFLRTANSYEQYF.

To note about this clone: The sample holds other DNA sequences that translate to the same CDR3. The J gene is TRBJ2-2, the V gene TRBV11-2, with TRBD2 matching over 8 bases. The CDR3 runs 16 residues. Per germline, CDR1 SGHAT and CDR2 FQNNGV. V gave up 6 bases and J gave up 8 bases; unmatched junction bases: 14. The DNA of the CDR3 is TGTGCCAGCAGGCCACTAGCGGCCTCCCGGTATGGGGAGCTGTTTTTT. Its protein is CASRPLAASRYGELFF.

The chain recombines TRBV7-3 with TRBJ2-1; D possibly corresponds to TRBD1 (7 bases). V lost 4 bases to trimming and J lost 6 bases, with 16 bases between them. CDR1 and CDR2 (germline): SGHTA, FQGTGA. The CDR3 has 15 residues. CDR3 DNA sequence: TGTGCCAGCAGCTCCGGAGGGGGCGCCGGCAATGAGCAGTTCTTC. Protein: CASSSGGGAGNEQFF.

This rearrangement joins TRBV6-5 to TRBJ1-2, with a possible D match to TRBD1 (6 bases). The CDR3 length is 14 residues. Looked up from germline, CDR1 is MNHEY and CDR2 is SVGAGI. Trimming removed 6 bases from V and 4 bases from J, with 15 bases in between. Here the CDR3 reads CASRNWDNSYGYTF. CDR3 DNA sequence: TGTGCCAGCAGGAACTGGGACAATAGCTATGGCTACACCTTC.